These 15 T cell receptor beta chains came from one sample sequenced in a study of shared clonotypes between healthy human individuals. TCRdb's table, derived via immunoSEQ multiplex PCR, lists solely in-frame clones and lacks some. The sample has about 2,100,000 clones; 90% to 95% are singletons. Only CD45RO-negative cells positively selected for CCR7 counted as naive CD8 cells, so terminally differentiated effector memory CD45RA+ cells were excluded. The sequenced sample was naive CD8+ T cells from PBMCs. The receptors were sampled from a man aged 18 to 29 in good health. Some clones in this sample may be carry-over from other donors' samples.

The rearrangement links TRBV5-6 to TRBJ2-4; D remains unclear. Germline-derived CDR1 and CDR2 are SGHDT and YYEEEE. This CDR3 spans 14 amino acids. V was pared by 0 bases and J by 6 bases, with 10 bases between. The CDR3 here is CASSLEGFGNIQYF. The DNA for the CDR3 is TGTGCCAGCAGCTTGGAAGGGTTCGGAAACATTCAGTACTTC.

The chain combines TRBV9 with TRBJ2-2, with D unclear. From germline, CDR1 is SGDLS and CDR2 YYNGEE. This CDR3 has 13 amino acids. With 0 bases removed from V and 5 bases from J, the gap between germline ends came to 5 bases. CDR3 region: CASSVAKTGELFF. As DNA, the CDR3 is TGTGCCAGCAGCGTAGCAAAAACCGGGGAGCTGTTTTTT.

The DNA of the CDR3 is TGTGCCAGCAGTTTAGACGGGAGGGCCGCAAACTACGAGCAGTACTTC. Translating it yields CASSLDGRAANYEQYF. The chain is built from TRBV27 and TRBJ2-7; 8 positions match TRBD2. CDR1 is MNHEY, CDR2 SMNVEV, per germline (reference sequence). The ends lost 2 bases at V and 3 bases at J; junction bases unmatched: 9. The CDR3 runs to 16 residues.

The CDR3: CASSSTSATPYEQYF. As DNA, the CDR3 is TGTGCCAGCAGCTCAACTAGCGCGACCCCCTACGAGCAGTACTTC. This sequence joins TRBV7-9 and TRBJ2-7; TRBD2 matches 7 bases. Germline V gene sequence: CDR1 SEHNR, CDR2 FQNEAQ (reference sequence). CDR3 length: 15 residues. V dropped 4 bases and J dropped 2; count of bases not matched to a gene: 8.

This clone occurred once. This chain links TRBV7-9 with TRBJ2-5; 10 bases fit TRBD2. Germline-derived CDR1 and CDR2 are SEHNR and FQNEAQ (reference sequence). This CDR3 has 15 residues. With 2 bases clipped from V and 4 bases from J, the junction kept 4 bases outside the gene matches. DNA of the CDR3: TGTGCCAGCAGCTTACCTAGCGGGAGAGGAGAGACCCAGTACTTC. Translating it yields CASSLPSGRGETQYF.

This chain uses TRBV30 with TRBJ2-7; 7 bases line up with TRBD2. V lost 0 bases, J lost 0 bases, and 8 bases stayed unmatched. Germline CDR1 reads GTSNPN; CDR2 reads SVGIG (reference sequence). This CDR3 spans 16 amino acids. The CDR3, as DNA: TGTGCCTGGAGTGTAAATCGGGACTACAACTCCTACGAGCAGTACTTC. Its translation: CAWSVNRDYNSYEQYF.

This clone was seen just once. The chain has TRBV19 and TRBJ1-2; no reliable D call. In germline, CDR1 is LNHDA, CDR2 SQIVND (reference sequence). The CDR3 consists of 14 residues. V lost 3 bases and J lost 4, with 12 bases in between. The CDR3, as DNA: TGTGCCAGTAGTATCGCGGGCGAAATCTATGGCTACACCTTC. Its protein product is CASSIAGEIYGYTF.

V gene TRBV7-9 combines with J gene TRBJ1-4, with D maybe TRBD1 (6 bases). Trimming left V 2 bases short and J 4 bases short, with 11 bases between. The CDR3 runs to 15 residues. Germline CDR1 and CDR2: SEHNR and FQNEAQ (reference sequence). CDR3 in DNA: TGTGCCAGCAGCTTACGGCAGGGGCTTAATGAAAAACTGTTTTTT. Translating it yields CASSLRQGLNEKLFF.

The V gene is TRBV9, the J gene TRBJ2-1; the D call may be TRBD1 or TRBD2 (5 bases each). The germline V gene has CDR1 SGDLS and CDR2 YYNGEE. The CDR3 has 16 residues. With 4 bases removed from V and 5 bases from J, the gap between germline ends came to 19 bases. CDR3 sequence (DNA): TGTGCCAGCAGCCCATATCTTGGGGGAAAGAACAATGAGCAGTTCTTC. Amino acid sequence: CASSPYLGGKNNEQFF.

CDR3 nucleotides: TGTGCCAGCCGCCCGGGTGGCTCTGGAAACACCATATATTTT. It translates to CASRPGGSGNTIYF. This chain links TRBV27 with TRBJ1-3; D is undetermined. This CDR3 is built from 14 residues. Germline V gene data show CDR1 as MNHEY and CDR2 as SMNVEV (reference sequence). Trimming left V 8 bases short and J 0 bases short, with 11 bases between.

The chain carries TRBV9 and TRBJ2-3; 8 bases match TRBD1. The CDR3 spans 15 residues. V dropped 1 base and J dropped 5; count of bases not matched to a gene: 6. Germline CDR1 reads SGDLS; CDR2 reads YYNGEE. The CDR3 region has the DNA TGTGCCAGCAGCGTAACTAGAACAGGGGGAGATACGCAGTATTTT. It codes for CASSVTRTGGDTQYF. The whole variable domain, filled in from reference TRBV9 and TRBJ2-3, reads DSGVTQTPKHLITATGQRVTLRCSPRSGDLSVYWYQQSLDQGLQFLIQYYNGEERAKGNILERFSAQQFPDLHSELNLSSLELGDSALYFCASSVTRTGGDTQYFGPGTRLTVL.

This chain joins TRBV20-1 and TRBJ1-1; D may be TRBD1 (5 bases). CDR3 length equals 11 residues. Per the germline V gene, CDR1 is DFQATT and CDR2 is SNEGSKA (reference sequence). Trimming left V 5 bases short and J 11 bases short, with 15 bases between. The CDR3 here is CSAYGTGSAFF. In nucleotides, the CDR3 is TGCAGTGCTTACGGGACGGGGAGCGCTTTCTTT.

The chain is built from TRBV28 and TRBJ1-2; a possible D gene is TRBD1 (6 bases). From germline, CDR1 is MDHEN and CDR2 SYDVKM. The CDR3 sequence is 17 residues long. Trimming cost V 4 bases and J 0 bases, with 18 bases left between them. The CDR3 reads CASSSLASRQANYGYTF. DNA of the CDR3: TGTGCCAGCAGTTCACTTGCTTCAAGACAGGCTAACTATGGCTACACCTTC.

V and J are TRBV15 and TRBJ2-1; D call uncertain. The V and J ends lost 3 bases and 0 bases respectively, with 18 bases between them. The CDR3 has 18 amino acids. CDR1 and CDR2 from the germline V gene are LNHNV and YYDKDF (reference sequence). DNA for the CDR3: TGTGCCACCAGCAGGCCGGGTGGCGGTCCGAGCTCCTACAATGAGCAGTTCTTC. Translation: CATSRPGGGPSSYNEQFF.

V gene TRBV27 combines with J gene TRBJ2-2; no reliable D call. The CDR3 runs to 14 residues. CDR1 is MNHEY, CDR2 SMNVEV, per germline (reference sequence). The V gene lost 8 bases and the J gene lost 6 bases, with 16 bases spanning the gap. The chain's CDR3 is CASGLWGLAGELFF. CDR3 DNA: TGTGCCAGCGGCCTTTGGGGTCTTGCCGGGGAGCTGTTTTTT.